The 5 T cell receptor beta chains below all came from one sample that was sequenced in a study of cytotoxic CD8 clonotypes in ibrutinib-treated CLL. Data came from immunoSEQ multiplex PCR; TCRdb stores just in-frame clones and leaves some out. The sample consists of roughly 250,000 clones, roughly 70% of them appearing once. The sample consisted of PBMCs, taken after 24 months of ibrutinib treatment. Receptors originate from a human donor with chronic lymphocytic leukemia.

The chain carries TRBV28 and TRBJ1-1; D remains unclear. Trimming took off 3 bases at V and 4 bases at J, with 12 bases between the two ends. CDR1 MDHEN and CDR2 SYDVKM come from the germline V gene. The CDR3 sequence is 14 residues long. The CDR3 DNA is TGTGCCAGCAGTTTTGGAGGATTCGTCACTGAAGCTTTCTTT. This translates into CASSFGGFVTEAFF.

This chain connects TRBV5-4 to TRBJ1-3, with 7 bases lining up with TRBD1. V shed 1 base and J 0 bases; nucleotides not matched to a gene: 7. In germline, CDR1 is SGHNT, CDR2 YYREEE (reference sequence). The CDR3 runs to 17 residues. CDR3 protein: CASSLTAGQLSGNTIYF. The CDR3 DNA sequence: TGTGCCAGCAGCTTGACGGCGGGACAGCTCTCTGGAAACACCATATATTTT.

The chain couples TRBV5-1 to TRBJ2-7, with 9 bases lining up with TRBD1. The junction had 6 bases not matched to a gene; V was cut back by 3 bases and J by 2 bases. From germline, CDR1 is SGHRS and CDR2 YFSETQ. The CDR3 extends over 15 amino acids. Written as DNA, the CDR3 is TGCGCCAGCAGCTGGGAAACAGGGGGCACCTACGAGCAGTACTTC. It yields the protein CASSWETGGTYEQYF.

The CDR3 loop reads CASSLDRTSGSSPEQFF. The CDR3 DNA sequence: TGTGCCAGCAGCTTAGATAGGACTAGCGGGAGTTCGCCTGAGCAGTTCTTC. This chain joins TRBV11-2 and TRBJ2-1, with 13 bases matching TRBD2. CDR3 length: 17 residues. V was pared by 0 bases and J by 9 bases, with 8 bases of the junction left unmatched. Germline CDR1 is SGHAT and CDR2 is FQNNGV. Complete variable domain (other parts from reference TRBV11-2 and TRBJ2-1): EAGVAQSPRYKIIEKRQSVAFWCNPISGHATLYWYQQILGQGPKLLIQFQNNGVVDDSQLPKDRFSAERLKGVDSTLKIQPAKLEDSAVYLCASSLDRTSGSSPEQFFGPGTRLTVL.

The chain employs TRBV19 and TRBJ1-5; D ambiguous. The CDR3 has 15 residues. V was shortened by 6 bases and J by 6 bases, with 18 bases between the two germline ends. CDR1 and CDR2 from the germline V gene are LNHDA and SQIVND (reference sequence). The CDR3 here is CASRAPGLVGQPQHF. As DNA, the CDR3 is TGTGCCAGTAGGGCCCCAGGACTTGTCGGTCAGCCCCAGCATTTT.